Reported below is one TCR beta chain. The record originates from a study of cytomegalovirus exposure and HLA in healthy donors. Use of 60 Vbeta and 13 Jbeta primers characterized the PCR. The data were produced by immunoSEQ multiplex PCR, yet TCRdb's version contains in-frame clones alone and is incomplete. The data show roughly 82,000 clones, with more than 65% seen just once and around 10% held by the top ten. This CDR3 is 15 amino acids long. Germline loops: CDR1 SGHVS, CDR2 FQNEAQ. V trimming: 5 bases; J trimming: 3 bases; junction bases outside the gene matches: 8. The V and J genes are TRBV7-8 and TRBJ2-7, with 9 bases identical to TRBD1. Sequencing was done on a sample of PBMCs. This sequence was found in a woman in her thirties or forties in good health and CMV-seropositive. CDR3 sequence reads: CASSDGLGQGYEQYF. For the CDR3, the DNA is TGTGCCAGCAGCGACGGGCTGGGACAGGGCTACGAGCAGTACTTC.